This paragraph reports one TCR beta chain. The CDR3 totals 17 residues. CDR1 and CDR2 (germline): SNHLY, FYNNEI. Trimming stripped 4 bases from V and 0 bases from J, with 16 bases between. Cohorts were determined from participant-reported clinical history. The data derive from a study of blood T cell repertoires in COVID-19. Study information: Acute and convalescent COVID-19 samples came from the United States, Italy and Spain. Nucleic acid was either cDNA or gDNA, and it came from T cells, B-cell-depleted T cells, or PBMCs.

Using immunoSEQ multiplex PCR, the repertoire was profiled, and TCRdb retains in-frame clones only, with some absent. The sample lists about 160,000 clones; around 89% were seen once. This TCR was sampled from a woman aged 50 to 60 who had recovered from COVID-19. The chain uses TRBV2 and TRBJ1-3; weak D call: TRBD1 (6 bases). Source material: PBMCs or T cells enriched from blood (not recorded which). Written as DNA, the CDR3 is TGTGCCAGCAGTGTCAGGGGCCATACCATCTCTGGAAACACCATATATTTT. Protein sequence: CASSVRGHTISGNTIYF.